This T cell receptor beta chain was sequenced during a study of Graves' ophthalmopathy and Graves' hyperthyroidism. For repertoire sequencing, the TCR beta CDR3 regions were amplified from RNA transcripts. After a first-round RT-PCR with HTBI primers, a second-round multiplex PCR was run. TCRdb fed the multiplex PCR reads into MiXCR, producing one record per CDR3 protein. The sample holds 600,000 to 650,000 distinct CDR3 sequences, approximately 21% seen once. The CDR3 extends over 16 amino acids. Germline values: CDR1 PRHDT, CDR2 FYEKMQ (reference sequence). The junction had 3 bases not matched to a gene; V was cut back by 0 bases and J by 2 bases.

The TCR sequence derives from a woman younger than 35 with stable Graves' hyperthyroidism. Some clones in this sample may be carry-over from other donors' samples. This sequence joins TRBV13 and TRBJ2-5; 10 bases agree with TRBD2. The sequenced sample consisted of peripheral blood. The CDR3 nucleotides are TGTGCCAGCAGCTTAGGGGGACTAGCGAATCAAGAGACCCAGTACTTC. Translated: CASSLGGLANQETQYF.